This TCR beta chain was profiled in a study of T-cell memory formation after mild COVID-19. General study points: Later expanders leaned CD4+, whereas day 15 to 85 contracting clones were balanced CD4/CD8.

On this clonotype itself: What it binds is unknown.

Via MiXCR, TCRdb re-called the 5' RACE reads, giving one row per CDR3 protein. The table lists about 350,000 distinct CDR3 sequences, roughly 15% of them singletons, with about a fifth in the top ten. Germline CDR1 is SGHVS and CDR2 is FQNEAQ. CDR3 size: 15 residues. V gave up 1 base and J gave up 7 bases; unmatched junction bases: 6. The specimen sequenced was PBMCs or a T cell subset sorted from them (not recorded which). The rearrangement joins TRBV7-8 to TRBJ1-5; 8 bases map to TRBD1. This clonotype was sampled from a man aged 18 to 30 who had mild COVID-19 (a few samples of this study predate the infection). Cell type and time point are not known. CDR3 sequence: CASSLEGRGLQPQHF. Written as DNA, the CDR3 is TGTGCCAGCAGCTTAGAGGGCAGGGGGCTCCAGCCCCAGCATTTT.